These T cell receptor beta chains were read from a single sample in a study of T cells in Graves' hyperthyroidism and ophthalmopathy. TCRdb re-called the multiplex PCR reads through MiXCR, storing one row per CDR3 protein. The sample includes about 290,000 distinct CDR3 sequences, approximately 13% of them seen just once. What was sequenced was blood. Source of these receptors: a woman between 35 and 50 years old with Graves' hyperthyroidism. CDR3s include the opening cysteine and the closing phenylalanine or tryptophan. A D gene is named only where the DNA matches it firmly. Clone size appears in some rows only: once, few, many, or a class for an expanded clone.

j_call,d_call,clone_size,v_call,cdr3_aa,cdr3_nt
TRBJ2-2,TRBD2,many,TRBV2,CASSQAGDSTGELFF,TGTGCCAGCAGCCAAGCGGGAGATAGCACCGGGGAGCTGTTTTTT
TRBJ1-2,TRBD1,many,TRBV20-1,CSARDNLGTGTGNANYGYTF,TGCAGTGCTAGAGATAATTTAGGAACCGGGACAGGGAACGCTAACTATGGCTACACCTTC
TRBJ2-5,TRBD1,many,TRBV20-1,CSLPGTGLETQYF,TGCAGTCTGCCTGGGACAGGGCTTGAGACCCAGTACTTC
TRBJ2-7,TRBD2,many,TRBV28,CATLTRLAGGSTYEQYF,TGTGCCACCCTTACCCGACTAGCGGGAGGCTCTACCTACGAGCAGTACTTC
TRBJ2-1,-,-,TRBV7-2,CASRRDWGDEQFF,TGTGCCAGCAGGAGGGACTGGGGAGATGAGCAGTTCTTC
TRBJ1-3,TRBD1,many,TRBV3-1,CARIRDSPFRNTIYF,TGTGCCAGGATCCGGGACAGCCCTTTCCGAAACACCATATATTTT
TRBJ2-1,-,many,TRBV27,CASAEEYYNEQFF,TGTGCCAGTGCCGAGGAATACTACAATGAGCAGTTCTTC
TRBJ2-5,-,few,TRBV7-2,CASSLASTQGTETQYF,TGTGCCAGCAGCTTAGCGAGTACCCAAGGCACAGAGACCCAGTACTTC
TRBJ2-1,-,few,TRBV2,CASSSRPRGNEQFF,TGTGCCAGCAGCTCTCGCCCCCGGGGGAATGAGCAGTTCTTC
TRBJ2-7,TRBD2,-,TRBV12-3/TRBV12-4,CASHTGTSVTYEQYF,TGTGCCAGCCATACCGGGACTAGCGTAACCTACGAGCAGTACTTC
TRBJ1-6,-,-,TRBV5-1,CASSKTGSPLHF,TGCGCCAGCAGCAAAACCGGTTCACCCCTCCACTTT
TRBJ2-1,-,medium-sized,TRBV12-3/TRBV12-4,CASRQTSSHNEQFF,TGTGCCAGCAGGCAAACTAGTTCCCACAATGAGCAGTTCTTC
TRBJ1-2,-,many,TRBV4-2,CASSQDRVNYGYTF,TGTGCCAGCAGCCAAGATCGGGTGAACTATGGCTACACCTTC